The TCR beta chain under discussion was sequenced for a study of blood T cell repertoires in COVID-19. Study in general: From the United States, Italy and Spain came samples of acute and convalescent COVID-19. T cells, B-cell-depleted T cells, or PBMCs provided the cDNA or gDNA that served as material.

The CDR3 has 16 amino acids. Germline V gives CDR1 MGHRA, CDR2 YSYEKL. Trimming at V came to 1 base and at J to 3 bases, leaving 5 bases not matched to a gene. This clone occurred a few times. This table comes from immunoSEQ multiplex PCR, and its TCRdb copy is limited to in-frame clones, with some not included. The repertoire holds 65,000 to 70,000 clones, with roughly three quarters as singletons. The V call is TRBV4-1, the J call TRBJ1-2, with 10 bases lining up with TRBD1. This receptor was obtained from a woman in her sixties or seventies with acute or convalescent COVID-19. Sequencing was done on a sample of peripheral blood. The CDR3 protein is CASSQASGQGYYGYTF. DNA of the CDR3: TGCGCCAGCAGCCAAGCCTCGGGACAGGGGTACTATGGCTACACCTTC.